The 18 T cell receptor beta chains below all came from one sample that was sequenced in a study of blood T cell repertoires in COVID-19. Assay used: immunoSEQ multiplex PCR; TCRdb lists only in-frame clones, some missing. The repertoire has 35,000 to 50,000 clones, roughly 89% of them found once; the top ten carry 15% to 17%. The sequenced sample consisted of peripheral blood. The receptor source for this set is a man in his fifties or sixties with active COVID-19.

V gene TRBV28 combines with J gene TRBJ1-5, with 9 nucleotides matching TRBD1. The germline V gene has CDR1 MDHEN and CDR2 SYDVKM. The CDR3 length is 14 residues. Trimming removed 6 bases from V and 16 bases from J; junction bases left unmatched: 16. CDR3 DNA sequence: TGTGCCAGCAGGCGAGGGACAGGGAGCGGTCGAAAACATTTT. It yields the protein CASRRGTGSGRKHF.

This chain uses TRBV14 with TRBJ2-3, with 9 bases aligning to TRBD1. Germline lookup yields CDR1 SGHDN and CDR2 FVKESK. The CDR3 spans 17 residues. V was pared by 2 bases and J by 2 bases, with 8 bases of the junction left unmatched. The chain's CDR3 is CASSQPPTGGSTDTQYF. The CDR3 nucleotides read TGTGCCAGCAGCCAACCGCCGACAGGGGGGTCCACAGATACGCAGTATTTT.

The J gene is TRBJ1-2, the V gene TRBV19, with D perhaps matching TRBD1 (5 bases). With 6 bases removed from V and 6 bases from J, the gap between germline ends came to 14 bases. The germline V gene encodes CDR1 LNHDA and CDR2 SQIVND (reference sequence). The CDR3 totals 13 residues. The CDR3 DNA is TGTGCCAGTAGATTGAGGGAGGGGAATGGCTACACCTTC. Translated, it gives CASRLREGNGYTF.

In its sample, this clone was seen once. The CDR3 DNA reads TGCGCCAGCAGCTTGGCCACAGGGGGCGAGGATGGCTACACCTTC. It encodes CASSLATGGEDGYTF. V and J are TRBV5-1 and TRBJ1-2; 9 nucleotides align to TRBD1. The CDR3 spans 15 residues. J gave up 6 bases and V 0 bases, and 6 bases lay outside the gene matches. CDR1 SGHRS and CDR2 YFSETQ come from the germline V gene.

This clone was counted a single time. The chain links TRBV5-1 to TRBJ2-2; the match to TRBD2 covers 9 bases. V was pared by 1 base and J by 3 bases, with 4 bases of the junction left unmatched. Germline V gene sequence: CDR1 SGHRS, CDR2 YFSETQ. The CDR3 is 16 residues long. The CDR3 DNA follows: TGCGCCAGCAGCTTGATTGGACTAGCGTACACCGGGGAGCTGTTTTTT. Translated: CASSLIGLAYTGELFF.

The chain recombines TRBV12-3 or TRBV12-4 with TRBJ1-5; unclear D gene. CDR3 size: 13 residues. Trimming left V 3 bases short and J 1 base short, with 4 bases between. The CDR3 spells CASSFGSNQPQHF. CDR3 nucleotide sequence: TGTGCCAGCAGTTTCGGGAGCAATCAGCCCCAGCATTTT.

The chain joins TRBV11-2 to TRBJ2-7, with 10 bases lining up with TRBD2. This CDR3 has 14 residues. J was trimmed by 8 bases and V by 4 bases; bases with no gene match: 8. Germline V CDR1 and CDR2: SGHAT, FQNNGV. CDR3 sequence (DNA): TGTGCCAGCAGCTCCGGGACTAGCGAGATGCAGCAGTACTTC. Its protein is CASSSGTSEMQQYF.

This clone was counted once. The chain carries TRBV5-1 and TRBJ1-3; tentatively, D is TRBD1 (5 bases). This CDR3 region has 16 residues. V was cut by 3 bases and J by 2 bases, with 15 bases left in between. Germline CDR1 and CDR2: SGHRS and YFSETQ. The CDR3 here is CASSSGDAPPGNTIYF. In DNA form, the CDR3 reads TGCGCCAGCAGCTCGGGGGACGCGCCCCCTGGAAACACCATATATTTT. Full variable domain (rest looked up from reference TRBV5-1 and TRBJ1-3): KAGVTQTPRYLIKTRGQQVTLSCSPISGHRSVSWYQQTPGQGLQFLFEYFSETQRNKGNFPGRFSGRQFSNSRSEMNVSTLELGDSALYLCASSSGDAPPGNTIYFGEGSWLTVV.

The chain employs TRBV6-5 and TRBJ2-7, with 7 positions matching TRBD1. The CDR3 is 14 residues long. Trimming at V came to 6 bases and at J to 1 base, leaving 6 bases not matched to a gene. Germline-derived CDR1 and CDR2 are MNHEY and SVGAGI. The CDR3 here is CASRPTGQSYEQYF. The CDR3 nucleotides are TGTGCCAGCAGACCCACGGGACAGTCCTACGAGCAGTACTTC.

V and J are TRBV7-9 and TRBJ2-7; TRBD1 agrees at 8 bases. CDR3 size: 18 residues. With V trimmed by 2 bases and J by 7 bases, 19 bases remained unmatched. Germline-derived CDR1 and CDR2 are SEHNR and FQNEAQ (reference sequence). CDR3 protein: CASSLPRLGQGGAGEQYF. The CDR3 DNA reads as TGTGCCAGCAGCTTACCTCGACTAGGACAGGGTGGGGCTGGGGAGCAGTACTTC.

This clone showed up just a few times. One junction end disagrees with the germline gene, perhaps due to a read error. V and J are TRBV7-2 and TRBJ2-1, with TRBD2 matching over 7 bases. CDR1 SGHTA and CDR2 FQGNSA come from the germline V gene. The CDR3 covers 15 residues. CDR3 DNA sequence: TGTGCCAGCAGCATAGCCGGACTAGTGAGCGATGAGCAGTTCTTC. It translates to CASSIAGLVSDEQFF.

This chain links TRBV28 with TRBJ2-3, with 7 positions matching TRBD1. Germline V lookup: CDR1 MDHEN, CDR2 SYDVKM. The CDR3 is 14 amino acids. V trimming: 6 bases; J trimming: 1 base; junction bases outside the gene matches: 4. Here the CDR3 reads CASSSGQGTDTQYF. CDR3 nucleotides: TGTGCCAGCAGCTCAGGACAGGGCACAGATACGCAGTATTTT.

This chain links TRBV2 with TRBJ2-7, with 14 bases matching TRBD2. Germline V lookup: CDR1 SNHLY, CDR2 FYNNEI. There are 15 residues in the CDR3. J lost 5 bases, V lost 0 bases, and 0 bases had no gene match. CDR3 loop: CASSEAGLAGDEQYF. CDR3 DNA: TGTGCCAGCAGTGAAGCGGGACTAGCGGGAGACGAGCAGTACTTC.

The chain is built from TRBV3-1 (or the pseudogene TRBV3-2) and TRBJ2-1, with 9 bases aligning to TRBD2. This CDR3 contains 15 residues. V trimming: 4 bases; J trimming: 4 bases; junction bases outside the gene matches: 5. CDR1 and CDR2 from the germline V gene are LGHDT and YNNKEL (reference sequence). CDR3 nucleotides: TGTGCCAGCAGCCGCGCGCTAGCGGGATACAATGAGCAGTTCTTC. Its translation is CASSRALAGYNEQFF.

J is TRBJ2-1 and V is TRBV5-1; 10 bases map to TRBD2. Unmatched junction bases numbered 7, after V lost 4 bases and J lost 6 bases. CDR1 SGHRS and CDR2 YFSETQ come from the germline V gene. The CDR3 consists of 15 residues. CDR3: CASSPGVAGGNEQFF. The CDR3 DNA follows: TGCGCCAGCAGCCCAGGGGTAGCGGGAGGCAATGAGCAGTTCTTC.

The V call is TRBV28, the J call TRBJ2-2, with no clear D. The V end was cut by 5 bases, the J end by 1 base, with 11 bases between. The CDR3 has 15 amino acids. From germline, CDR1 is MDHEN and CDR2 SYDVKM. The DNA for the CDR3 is TGTGCCAGCAGTAGCCCGATGGTGAACACCGGGGAGCTGTTTTTT. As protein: CASSSPMVNTGELFF.

CDR3 nucleotide sequence: TGTGCCAGCAGCTTAGCGTTTGGAGGGTATTCAGAAGCTTTCTTT. Amino acid sequence: CASSLAFGGYSEAFF. The V gene is TRBV7-8, the J gene TRBJ1-1; no clear D gene. Trimming removed 0 bases from V and 8 bases from J, with 16 bases in between. Germline values: CDR1 SGHVS, CDR2 FQNEAQ. The CDR3 runs 15 residues.

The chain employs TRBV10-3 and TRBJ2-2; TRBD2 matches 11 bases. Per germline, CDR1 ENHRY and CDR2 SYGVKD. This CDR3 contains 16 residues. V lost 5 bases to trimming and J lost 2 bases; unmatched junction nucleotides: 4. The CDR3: CAISPTSGINTGELFF. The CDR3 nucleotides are TGTGCCATCAGTCCGACTAGCGGGATTAACACCGGGGAGCTGTTTTTT.